These 8 T cell receptor beta chains came from one sample sequenced in a study of CD8 T cells in ankylosing spondylitis. TCRdb ran MiXCR on the 5' RACE reads and lists one entry per CDR3 protein. The table shows approximately 260,000 distinct CDR3 sequences, with 18% occurring only once. Sequenced: blood, either unsorted or a sorted T cell fraction (not recorded which). These receptors were collected from a male donor with ankylosing spondylitis or in good health (not recorded which).

This clonotype was detected only a few times. The V gene is TRBV10-1, the J gene TRBJ2-2, with D possibly TRBD2 on 5 matching bases. This CDR3 comprises 16 residues. CDR1 is WNHNN and CDR2 is SYGVQD in the germline V gene (reference sequence). Trimming took 0 bases from V and 3 from J, leaving 11 bases between them. The CDR3 protein is CASSESGRGYTGELFF. DNA of the CDR3: TGCGCCAGCAGTGAGTCAGGGCGAGGGTACACCGGGGAGCTGTTTTTT.

The chain carries TRBV29-1 and TRBJ2-3, with a weak D call TRBD2 (6 bases). With 5 bases removed from V and 0 bases from J, the gap between germline ends came to 21 bases. There are 17 residues in the CDR3. Per germline, CDR1 SQVTM and CDR2 ANQGSEA. CDR3 nucleotide sequence: TGCAGCGTTACCCCTGCAGTCCAGCGGGCTAGCACAGATACGCAGTATTTT. Protein sequence: CSVTPAVQRASTDTQYF.

The chain joins TRBV7-9 to TRBJ1-1; D is ambiguous. V was pared by 5 bases and J by 7 bases, with 8 bases between. Germline lookup yields CDR1 SEHNR and CDR2 FQNEAQ (reference sequence). CDR3 length equals 11 residues. The CDR3 sequence is CASSPSSEAFF. The CDR3 DNA reads TGTGCCAGCAGCCCTAGTAGTGAAGCTTTCTTT.

This clonotype came up many times. The chain uses TRBV3-1 and TRBJ2-7; either TRBD1 or TRBD2 may supply D (5 bases each). This CDR3 comprises 15 residues. The V and J ends lost 4 bases and 0 bases respectively, with 13 bases between them. Germline lookup yields CDR1 LGHDT and CDR2 YNNKEL (reference sequence). Here the CDR3 DNA reads TGTGCCAGCAGCCCGATAGGGACCACCTCCTACGAGCAGTACTTC. Amino acid sequence: CASSPIGTTSYEQYF.

In this sample, this clonotype turned up many times. This rearrangement joins TRBV6-2 or TRBV6-3 to TRBJ2-2, with a weak D call TRBD1 (6 bases). Germline V gene data show CDR1 as MNHEY and CDR2 as SVGEGT. CDR3 length equals 14 residues. V was shortened by 6 bases and J by 6 bases, with 14 bases between the two germline ends. CDR3 sequence: CASSRTEGSGELFF. CDR3 sequence (DNA): TGTGCCAGCAGCAGGACAGAGGGGTCCGGGGAGCTGTTTTTT.

This clonotype was picked up many times. The V and J genes are TRBV12-3 or TRBV12-4 and TRBJ2-5; 8 bases are a match to TRBD1. The ends lost 4 bases at V and 12 bases at J; junction bases unmatched: 10. The CDR3 totals 13 residues. The DNA of the CDR3 is TGTGCCAGCAGTTCGGGACAGGAGGTCGTCAAGTACTTC. It encodes CASSSGQEVVKYF.

This clonotype was seen at least ten times. The rearrangement joins TRBV10-3 to TRBJ2-1; D gene uncertain. Trimming took 2 bases from V and 8 from J, leaving 10 bases between them. The germline V gene has CDR1 ENHRY and CDR2 SYGVKD. There are 13 residues in the CDR3. CDR3 in amino acids: CAISEPSADEQFF. The CDR3 DNA is TGTGCCATCAGTGAGCCCTCGGCCGATGAGCAGTTCTTC.

The chain has TRBV7-9 and TRBJ2-5; 7 bases fit TRBD1. Germline V gives CDR1 SEHNR, CDR2 FQNEAQ (reference sequence). The CDR3 loop spans 17 amino acids. Trimming at V came to 5 bases and at J to 0 bases, leaving 12 bases not matched to a gene. The CDR3 DNA reads TGTGCCAGCAGCAGAAGGAGGACAGGTTACAACCAAGAGACCCAGTACTTC. It specifies CASSRRRTGYNQETQYF.